The entry below gives a single T cell receptor (beta chain) sequence along with its context. Its antigen remains unidentified. In each sample, at least 7 million PBMCs were isolated. Germline assignment: CDR1 DFQATT and CDR2 SNEGSKA (reference sequence). Trimming at V came to 3 bases and at J to 2 bases, leaving 15 bases not matched to a gene. CDR3 size: 17 residues. A second PCR, run for roughly 7 to 12 cycles, used a sample-barcoded 5' primer plus a J-beta primer mix. Any given sample supplied a minimum of 3 million CDR3-containing paired-end reads. TCRdb processed the 5' RACE reads anew with MiXCR; each CDR3 protein has one entry. The sample records 1,500,000 or so distinct CDR3 sequences, around 59% being singletons. The sample comes from a study of blood T cells in healthy people across ages. Broader study findings: Diversity of TCR beta correlated strongly with naive T cell percentage.

The TCR comes from a man aged 18 to 29 in good health. The sample taken for sequencing was blood. The chain links TRBV20-1 to TRBJ2-7; 8 nucleotides match TRBD2. CDR3 loop: CSARGRFGKREPYEQYF. The CDR3 DNA reads TGCAGTGCTAGGGGGCGATTCGGAAAGCGGGAGCCCTACGAGCAGTACTTC.